The 23 T cell receptor beta chains listed next were all sequenced from one sample in a study of shared clonotypes between healthy human individuals. TCRdb's table, derived via immunoSEQ multiplex PCR, lists solely in-frame clones and lacks some. The sample lists roughly 1,500,000 clones, 98% occurring once. The source material was naive CD4+ T cells sorted from blood. Documented subset: CD45RA+ positively selected. All receptors derive from a man aged 30 to 45 in good health.

About this clone: Other DNA sequences of this sample code for an identical CDR3. The rearrangement uses TRBV27 and TRBJ1-3; weak D call: TRBD1 (5 bases). In germline, CDR1 is MNHEY, CDR2 SMNVEV (reference sequence). V lost 6 bases and J 4 bases, leaving 10 bases between the germline ends. The CDR3 runs to 13 residues. CDR3 in DNA: TGTGCCAGCAGCTCAGGGCAAGGAAACACCATATATTTT. It codes for CASSSGQGNTIYF.

The chain uses TRBV11-2 and TRBJ2-7, with D perhaps given as TRBD1 or TRBD2 (6 bases each). Germline assignment: CDR1 SGHAT and CDR2 FQNNGV. V was clipped by 5 bases and J by 2 bases, with 16 bases between them. The CDR3 sequence is 15 residues long. The CDR3 is CASSPNAGHAYEQYF. CDR3 DNA: TGTGCCAGCAGCCCCAATGCGGGACACGCCTACGAGCAGTACTTC.

The chain links TRBV11-2 to TRBJ2-2; 7 positions agree with TRBD2. This CDR3 has 15 amino acids. J was trimmed by 1 base and V by 3 bases; bases with no gene match: 2. Germline CDR1 reads SGHAT; CDR2 reads FQNNGV. The CDR3 here is CASSFLAVNTGELFF. The CDR3 coding sequence is TGTGCCAGCAGCTTTCTAGCGGTGAACACCGGGGAGCTGTTTTTT.

Here the CDR3 DNA reads TGTGCCACCGCCATACAGACTAGCGGCACAGATACGCAGTATTTT. It encodes CATAIQTSGTDTQYF. The chain joins TRBV6-6 to TRBJ2-3, with TRBD2 identical over 8 bases. V gave up 10 bases and J gave up 1 base; unmatched junction bases: 10. Germline V lookup: CDR1 MNHNY, CDR2 SVGAGI (reference sequence). This CDR3 comprises 15 residues.

The V gene is TRBV28, the J gene TRBJ1-4; 10 bases match TRBD1. J lost 6 bases, V lost 5 bases, and 6 bases had no gene match. The CDR3 runs to 15 residues. Looked up from germline, CDR1 is MDHEN and CDR2 is SYDVKM. The CDR3 bases are TGTGCCAGCAGTCTCCCCGGGACAGGGGATGAAAAACTGTTTTTT. It specifies CASSLPGTGDEKLFF.

Regarding this clone: Distinct nucleotide sequences in the sample also encode this CDR3. V and J are TRBV5-1 and TRBJ2-7, with TRBD1 matching over 7 bases. Germline V gene sequence: CDR1 SGHRS, CDR2 YFSETQ. This CDR3 is 13 amino acids long. Trimming cost V 0 bases and J 6 bases; bases outside gene matches: 3. The CDR3 DNA follows: TGCGCCAGCAGCTTGGGACAGGGCGGCGAGCAGTACTTC. Its protein is CASSLGQGGEQYF.

The rearrangement links TRBV6-6 to TRBJ2-1; 9 positions match TRBD2. The ends lost 7 bases at V and 0 bases at J; junction bases unmatched: 4. The CDR3 runs to 15 residues. Germline CDR1 MNHNY, CDR2 SVGAGI (reference sequence). The CDR3 nucleotides are TGTGCCAGCAACTTAGCGGGAGTCTCCTACAATGAGCAGTTCTTC. Translated: CASNLAGVSYNEQFF.

This chain joins TRBV10-1 and TRBJ2-7, with a tentative D call TRBD2 (5 bases). This CDR3 has 15 amino acids. Per germline, CDR1 WNHNN and CDR2 SYGVQD (reference sequence). V dropped 4 bases and J dropped 0 bases, with 13 bases sitting between them. The CDR3 DNA is TGCGCCAGCAGTGCTAGCTATGAAAACTCCTACGAGCAGTACTTC. Its translation is CASSASYENSYEQYF.

The chain links TRBV10-2 to TRBJ2-7; TRBD1 is a possible D gene (6 bases). CDR1 WSHSY and CDR2 SAAADI come from the germline V gene. Trimming removed 9 bases at V and 3 bases at J, with 9 bases between. This CDR3 has 11 amino acids. The CDR3 DNA sequence: TGCGCCAGGAGGGACAACTACGAGCAGTACTTC. It encodes CARRDNYEQYF.

The V call is TRBV7-9, the J call TRBJ1-5; TRBD1 aligns across 9 bases. From germline, CDR1 is SEHNR and CDR2 FQNEAQ (reference sequence). This CDR3 is built from 15 residues. The CDR3: CASFGQGYSNQPQHF. CDR3 DNA sequence: TGTGCTAGCTTCGGACAGGGGTATAGCAATCAGCCCCAGCATTTT.

This chain joins TRBV27 and TRBJ2-1; D is unresolved. Germline CDR1 and CDR2: MNHEY and SMNVEV (reference sequence). Between the trimmed V and J ends, which lost 3 bases and 3 bases, there was a span of 12 bases. The CDR3 is 15 residues long. This CDR3 reads CASSLFSGIYNEQFF. For the CDR3, the DNA is TGTGCCAGCAGTTTGTTCAGTGGGATCTACAATGAGCAGTTCTTC.

The chain carries TRBV7-9 and TRBJ2-7, with D tentatively TRBD1 (6 bases). This CDR3 spans 14 amino acids. Germline V gene lookup returns CDR1 SEHNR and CDR2 FQNEAQ (reference sequence). The V and J ends lost 4 bases and 2 bases respectively, with 12 bases between them. The CDR3 is CASSYDRSAYEQYF. CDR3 bases: TGTGCCAGCAGCTACGACAGGTCGGCCTACGAGCAGTACTTC.

Points on this clone: The same CDR3 is also encoded by other DNA sequences in this sample. The chain employs TRBV9 and TRBJ1-1, with D uncertain. V was trimmed by 4 bases and J by 0 bases, leaving 13 bases between them. The CDR3 is 15 residues long. Germline lookup yields CDR1 SGDLS and CDR2 YYNGEE. CDR3 DNA sequence: TGTGCCAGCAGCCCAAGGACCGGCGTGAACACTGAAGCTTTCTTT. It yields the protein CASSPRTGVNTEAFF.

The V call is TRBV5-1, the J call TRBJ1-4; no clear D. V was cut by 5 bases and J by 3 bases, with 8 bases left in between. Germline V lookup: CDR1 SGHRS, CDR2 YFSETQ. This CDR3 region has 13 residues. The CDR3 DNA is TGCGCCAGCAGACGTGTACCTAATGAAAAACTGTTTTTT. Encoded protein: CASRRVPNEKLFF.

The rearrangement links TRBV29-1 to TRBJ2-1; D is unresolved. Per germline, CDR1 SQVTM and CDR2 ANQGSEA. The CDR3 covers 13 residues. V was shortened by 7 bases and J by 5 bases, with 15 bases between the two germline ends. CDR3 bases: TGCAGCGCAGAGTCCGGTACCGACAATGAGCAGTTCTTC. This encodes CSAESGTDNEQFF.

This clone came up once. In the same sample, other DNA sequences code for this CDR3. The genes are TRBV2 and TRBJ2-3, with D uncertain. Trimming left V 3 bases short and J 1 base short, with 8 bases between. CDR3 length: 14 amino acids. Per the germline V gene, CDR1 is SNHLY and CDR2 is FYNNEI. The CDR3 loop is CASSEFRGTDTQYF. The CDR3 bases are TGTGCCAGCAGTGAGTTCCGGGGCACAGATACGCAGTATTTT.

The chain is built from TRBV2 and TRBJ1-5, with 8 bases that match TRBD1. The CDR3 has 13 amino acids. J lost 6 bases, V lost 6 bases, and 4 bases had no gene match. Germline V lookup: CDR1 SNHLY, CDR2 FYNNEI. CDR3 region: CASRDDRGQPQHF. CDR3 DNA sequence: TGTGCCAGCAGGGACGACAGGGGTCAGCCCCAGCATTTT. Using reference TRBV2 and TRBJ1-5 for the parts outside the CDR3, the full variable domain is EPEVTQTPSHQVTQMGQEVILRCVPISNHLYFYWYRQILGQKVEFLVSFYNNEISEKSEIFDDQFSVERPDGSNFTLKIRSTKLEDSAMYFCASRDDRGQPQHFGDGTRLSIL.

Notes on this clone: Other DNA sequences in this sample translate to the same CDR3. V usage is TRBV28 and J usage is TRBJ2-5; a possible D gene is TRBD2 (5 bases). Germline loops: CDR1 MDHEN, CDR2 SYDVKM. Trimming pared 7 bases from V and 1 base from J, leaving 10 bases between. This CDR3 has 13 residues. DNA for the CDR3: TGTGCCAGCACACTAGGGTTCCAAGAGACCCAGTACTTC. This codes for CASTLGFQETQYF.

The chain recombines TRBV6-5 with TRBJ1-5; D possibly corresponds to TRBD1 (5 bases). The germline V and J ends were trimmed by 6 bases and 9 bases, with 12 bases remaining between them. Germline CDR1 is MNHEY and CDR2 is SVGAGI. CDR3 length: 12 amino acids. As DNA, the CDR3 is TGTGCCAGCAGAACAGGTGGACTGCCCCAGCATTTT. It codes for CASRTGGLPQHF.

Worth noting for this clone: It is unclear where the CDR3 begins or ends on the DNA, so no DNA is shown, and the CDR3 is as TCRdb lists it. The CDR3 protein is CASSFGPGPNQPQHF. The chain links TRBV7-2 to TRBJ1-5; the listed D gene, TRBD1, was not tested against the DNA. The CDR3 is 15 amino acids long, termini counted. Per the germline V gene, CDR1 is SGHTA and CDR2 is FQGNSA.

This clone was detected only once. CDR3 in amino acids: CASSLGLRSTGELFF. CDR3 nucleotide sequence: TGTGCCAGCAGCTTAGGCCTTAGGAGCACCGGGGAGCTGTTTTTT. The chain couples TRBV13 to TRBJ2-2; no clear D gene. This CDR3 comprises 15 residues. V was cut by 0 bases and J by 4 bases, with 9 bases left in between. Germline loops: CDR1 PRHDT, CDR2 FYEKMQ (reference sequence).

V and J are TRBV29-1 and TRBJ2-1; tentative D call: TRBD2 (5 bases). The V and J ends lost 0 bases and 5 bases respectively, with 17 bases between them. This CDR3 spans 16 amino acids. From germline, CDR1 is SQVTM and CDR2 ANQGSEA. CDR3 nucleotides: TGCAGCGTTGAAGATCTCTGGCTAGCCGGAGACAATGAGCAGTTCTTC. Its protein is CSVEDLWLAGDNEQFF.

This chain connects TRBV18 to TRBJ1-5; the D gene is possibly TRBD1 (6 bases). Germline CDR1 reads KGHSH; CDR2 reads LQKENI. Trimming pared 3 bases from V and 0 bases from J, leaving 9 bases between. This CDR3 comprises 15 residues. For the CDR3, the DNA is TGTGCCAGCTCACCGGGGGCCGCTAGCAATCAGCCCCAGCATTTT. Amino acids: CASSPGAASNQPQHF.